This is a list of T cell receptor beta chains from one sample in a study of identical twins. TCRdb recomputed calls from the 5' RACE reads with MiXCR, one row per CDR3 protein. The sample includes 450,000 to 650,000 distinct CDR3 sequences, around 15% of them seen just once. The data were also submitted as part of a second study, on yellow fever vaccine responses in identical twins.

Sequencing was carried out using CD4+ T cells sorted from blood. The origin of the receptors is a woman in her late teens or twenties in good health. The CDR3 runs from the conserved cysteine through the conserved F or W. The order of the fields is V gene, clone size, J gene, D gene, CDR3 protein, CDR3 DNA. A D gene is named only where the DNA matches it firmly. Part of the rows lack a size; the others show once, few, many or a class for expanded clones.

>TRBV12-3/TRBV12-4|few|TRBJ1-6|TRBD1
CASSRRLGTGGAGNSPLHF
TGTGCCAGCAGTCGCCGCCTCGGGACAGGGGGCGCGGGAAATTCACCCCTCCACTTT
>TRBV28|few|TRBJ2-5|TRBD1
CASTVRGTETQYF
TGTGCCAGCACGGTCAGGGGGACGGAGACCCAGTACTTC
>TRBV9|-|TRBJ2-2|TRBD2
CASSVGVVTSGITGELFF
TGTGCCAGCAGCGTAGGAGTGGTGACTAGCGGGATCACCGGGGAGCTGTTTTTT
>TRBV12-5|-|TRBJ2-7|TRBD1
CASGSTPLKGTGELYEQYF
TGTGCTAGTGGTTCCACTCCCCTCAAAGGGACAGGGGAATTATACGAGCAGTACTTC
>TRBV2|few|TRBJ2-3|TRBD2
CASTKGLAGPTDTQYF
TGTGCCAGCACCAAAGGACTAGCGGGACCCACAGATACGCAGTATTTT
>TRBV28|few|TRBJ2-6|-
CASSLFGSSGANVLTF
TGTGCCAGCAGTTTATTCGGCAGCTCTGGGGCCAACGTCCTGACTTTC
>TRBV6-4|few|TRBJ2-1|-
CASSPGEGYNEQFF
TGTGCCAGCAGTCCGGGAGAGGGTTACAATGAGCAGTTCTTC
>TRBV12-3/TRBV12-4|few|TRBJ2-4|TRBD2
CASSPLPSGENIQYF
TGTGCCAGCAGTCCTCTTCCTAGCGGCGAAAACATTCAGTACTTC
>TRBV20-1|few|TRBJ1-6|TRBD1
CSARSGETGNNSPLHF
TGCAGTGCTAGATCGGGAGAGACAGGGAATAATTCACCCCTCCACTTT
>TRBV24-1|-|TRBJ2-7|-
CAARPPEGTYEQYF
TGTGCCGCCCGGCCGCCGGAGGGTACCTACGAGCAGTACTTC
>TRBV7-9|few|TRBJ2-2|TRBD2
CASSRPDGLAGSRELFF
TGTGCCAGCAGCCGCCCGGACGGACTAGCTGGGTCTCGGGAGCTGTTTTTT
>TRBV12-3/TRBV12-4|-|TRBJ2-3|-
CASSLLDIGTQYF
TGTGCCAGCAGTTTATTGGACATCGGTACGCAGTATTTT
>TRBV5-6|few|TRBJ1-1|-
CASSLARLENTEAFF
TGTGCCAGCAGCTTGGCCCGGTTAGAGAACACTGAAGCTTTCTTT
>TRBV10-3|-|TRBJ2-5|TRBD2
CATKAGEQETQYF
TGTGCCACCAAAGCGGGGGAGCAAGAGACCCAGTACTTC
>TRBV29-1|many|TRBJ2-6|-
CSAQGTGANVLTF
TGCAGCGCGCAGGGAACTGGGGCCAACGTCCTGACTTTC
>TRBV3-1|-|TRBJ2-4|TRBD1
CASSQDVLQGTKNIQYF
TGTGCCAGCAGCCAAGACGTACTACAGGGGACCAAAAACATTCAGTACTTC
>TRBV24-1|-|TRBJ1-6|-
CATSDRGDNSPLHF
TGTGCCACCAGTGACAGGGGAGATAATTCACCCCTCCACTTT
>TRBV10-3|-|TRBJ2-5|TRBD1
CAISKTGGEETQYF
TGTGCCATCAGTAAAACAGGGGGAGAAGAGACCCAGTACTTC
>TRBV10-3|-|TRBJ2-5|TRBD2
CAISVGLAGGETQYF
TGTGCCATCAGTGTAGGACTAGCGGGGGGAGAGACCCAGTACTTC
>TRBV20-1|few|TRBJ2-4|-
CSARDKNIQYF
TGCAGTGCTAGGGATAAAAACATTCAGTACTTC
>TRBV28|few|TRBJ1-2|-
CASSPGGPPYGYTF
TGTGCCAGCAGCCCGGGGGGACCACCTTATGGCTACACCTTC
>TRBV5-1|-|TRBJ2-1|TRBD2
CASNKAGGPEQFF
TGCGCCAGCAATAAAGCGGGAGGGCCTGAGCAGTTCTTC